The 13 T cell receptor beta chains reported below all come from one sample, sequenced in a study of T cell responses to AZD1222 COVID-19 vaccine. Repertoires were generated with immunoSEQ multiplex PCR, while TCRdb's copy carries only in-frame clones and drops some. The data show about 130,000 clones, 92% seen once. Specimen: peripheral blood, collected on day 0 of AZD1222 vaccination. The receptors shown here come from an adult in good health.

This sequence joins TRBV6-6 and TRBJ1-1, with 10 bases fitting TRBD1. This CDR3 comprises 14 residues. Germline V gene sequence: CDR1 MNHNY, CDR2 SVGAGI (reference sequence). V lost 6 bases, J lost 3 bases, and 4 bases stayed unmatched. This CDR3 is CASRDRGLDTEAFF. The CDR3 DNA sequence: TGTGCCAGCAGAGACAGGGGGCTTGACACTGAAGCTTTCTTT.

V gene TRBV7-2 combines with J gene TRBJ2-7; D is ambiguous. V lost 5 bases and J 3 bases, leaving 11 bases between the germline ends. CDR1 is SGHTA, CDR2 FQGNSA, per germline. This CDR3 contains 13 residues. CDR3 residues: CASSPDGYYEQYF. For the CDR3, the DNA is TGTGCCAGCAGCCCTGACGGTTACTACGAGCAGTACTTC.

The rearrangement joins TRBV5-6 to TRBJ1-1; weak D call: TRBD1 (5 bases). This CDR3 region has 14 residues. Germline CDR1 reads SGHDT; CDR2 reads YYEEEE. Trimming took off 1 base at V and 5 bases at J, with 12 bases between the two ends. Here the CDR3 reads CASSLPGGGTEAFF. In DNA, the CDR3 is TGTGCCAGCAGCTTGCCGGGGGGAGGGACTGAAGCTTTCTTT. The entire variable domain, with the rest obtained from reference TRBV5-6 and TRBJ1-1, is as follows: DAGVTQSPTHLIKTRGQQVTLRCSPKSGHDTVSWYQQALGQGPQFIFQYYEEEERQRGNFPDRFSGHQFPNYSSELNVNALLLGDSALYLCASSLPGGGTEAFFGQGTRLTVV.

This chain uses TRBV11-2 with TRBJ2-7, with TRBD2 identical over 9 bases. After removal of 2 bases from V and 0 bases from J, the junction contained 11 bases not matched to a gene. There are 18 residues in the CDR3. Germline lookup yields CDR1 SGHAT and CDR2 FQNNGV. The CDR3 protein is CASSLLGGGGTSSYEQYF. The CDR3 DNA is TGTGCCAGCAGCTTATTAGGCGGGGGGGGGACCAGCTCCTACGAGCAGTACTTC.

This rearrangement joins TRBV2 to TRBJ1-6; possibly TRBD1 for D (5 bases). Trimming removed 5 bases at V and 3 bases at J, with 11 bases between. CDR3 size: 15 residues. In germline, CDR1 is SNHLY, CDR2 FYNNEI. CDR3 loop: CASSSTGGYNSPLHF. The CDR3 bases are TGTGCCAGCAGTTCTACGGGGGGCTATAATTCACCCCTCCACTTT. Based on the CDR3 plus reference TRBV2 and TRBJ1-6, the full variable domain is EPEVTQTPSHQVTQMGQEVILRCVPISNHLYFYWYRQILGQKVEFLVSFYNNEISEKSEIFDDQFSVERPDGSNFTLKIRSTKLEDSAMYFCASSSTGGYNSPLHFGNGTRLTVT.

V and J are TRBV10-3 and TRBJ2-2; TRBD1 matches 7 bases. CDR1 is ENHRY and CDR2 is SYGVKD in the germline V gene. The CDR3 has 14 amino acids. The V gene end was trimmed by 6 bases and the J gene end by 7 bases; junction bases not matched to a gene: 8. The CDR3 sequence: CAISGQADGGELFF. DNA for the CDR3: TGTGCCATCAGCGGACAGGCCGACGGCGGGGAGCTGTTTTTT.

In this sample, this clone turned up once. This chain connects TRBV5-1 to TRBJ2-5; D uncertain. Between the trimmed V and J ends, which lost 4 bases and 0 bases, there was a span of 10 bases. Per the germline V gene, CDR1 is SGHRS and CDR2 is YFSETQ. This CDR3 has 14 amino acids. CDR3 DNA sequence: TGCGCCAGCAGCCCACGGTGGTACCAAGAGACCCAGTACTTC. This sequence encodes CASSPRWYQETQYF.

Only one count was recorded for this clone. The chain uses TRBV7-6 and TRBJ1-5; 12 bases line up with TRBD1. This CDR3 region has 17 residues. Germline loops: CDR1 SGHVS, CDR2 FNYEAQ. J was trimmed by 6 bases and V by 1 base; bases with no gene match: 7. CDR3 sequence reads: CASSLGGDRGLSQPQHF. CDR3 nucleotide sequence: TGTGCCAGCAGCTTAGGGGGGGACAGGGGGCTAAGTCAGCCCCAGCATTTT.

This clone was observed once. This CDR3 is CASSLGAGGPYEQFF. The CDR3 region has the DNA TGTGCCAGCAGCTTAGGGGCGGGGGGGCCGTATGAGCAGTTCTTC. The chain combines TRBV7-8 with TRBJ2-1; 9 nucleotides match TRBD2. The V gene's germline CDR1 is SGHVS and CDR2 FQNEAQ. The CDR3 consists of 15 residues. The J segment lost 8 bases and the V segment lost 1 base, leaving 6 bases of the junction unmatched.

The chain links TRBV10-3 to TRBJ2-7; the D call may be TRBD1 or TRBD2 (5 bases each). Trimming pared 6 bases from V and 6 bases from J, leaving 15 bases between. The CDR3 totals 13 residues. Germline CDR1 is ENHRY and CDR2 is SYGVKD. The CDR3 spells CAISLREGSEQYF. As DNA, the CDR3 is TGTGCCATCAGCTTAAGAGAGGGGAGCGAGCAGTACTTC.

The chain has TRBV12-3 or TRBV12-4 and TRBJ2-4, with no clear D. V lost 6 bases to trimming and J lost 9 bases, with 15 bases between them. This CDR3 region has 13 residues. CDR3 nucleotide sequence: TGTGCCAGCAGGACCTCCTGGTCGGGCATTCAGTACTTC. This sequence encodes CASRTSWSGIQYF.

For the CDR3, the DNA is TGTGCCACCAGCAGAGATCTAGCGGGGGGCCACAATGAGCAGTTCTTC. It encodes CATSRDLAGGHNEQFF. This sequence joins TRBV15 and TRBJ2-1, with TRBD2 matching 11 bases. The ends lost 0 bases at V and 5 bases at J; junction bases unmatched: 3. The V gene's germline CDR1 is LNHNV and CDR2 YYDKDF (reference sequence). The CDR3 consists of 16 residues.

As to this clone: One junction end does not reproduce the germline sequence, and a read error may be involved. This chain joins TRBV13 and TRBJ1-2, with a possible D match to TRBD1 (6 bases). This CDR3 contains 14 residues. In germline, CDR1 is PRHDT, CDR2 FYEKMQ (reference sequence). Here the CDR3 reads CATSLDRTRYGYTF. Written as DNA, the CDR3 is TGTGCCACCAGCTTAGACAGGACCCGCTATGGCTACACCTTC.